This T cell receptor beta chain comes out of a study of CD8+CD57+ T cells in acquired aplastic anemia (dated by TCRdb to the late 2010s). Background for the entire study: DNA extracted from sorted CD4+ and CD8+ cells had a mean of approximately 3 ug, with a range of about 0.19 to 27.4 ug. CD8+CD57+ expansion was defined as frequency above the mean frequency observed in healthy subjects. Points the paper makes about the study in general: No significant difference in CD8+ Simpson's diversity was found between patients and healthy controls (P=0.060). Some 30 CD8+ CDR3 sequences were shared between patients and controls but appeared highly expressed in patients and within their immunodominant clones.

Flow cytometry had shown CD8+CD57+ cell expansion in the patients selected for sequencing. Severe acquired aplastic anemia was diagnosed in all patients according to International Study of Aplastic Anemia and Agranulocytosis and Camitta criteria. Patients had received no therapy at the time of blood sampling. The study deep-sequenced TCR repertoires of sorted CD4+ and CD8+ blood T cells from severe aplastic anemia patients and healthy subjects. Patients were enrolled under clinicaltrials.gov protocols 00001620, 01623167, 00001397, 00071045, 00081523 and 00961064 in the USA. Ficoll-Paque density gradient centrifugation was used to isolate peripheral blood mononuclear cells. CD4+ and CD8+ T cells were sorted by FACS or magnetic beads before DNA extraction. Genomic DNA was used as template for profiling of TCR beta VDJ combinations and CDR3 sequences. An Illumina HiSeq 2000 was used for TCR repertoire sequencing. For the original study's pipeline: Repertoire assessment relied on Simpson's diversity index, CDR3 size and DJ length profiles, and TRBV/TRBJ rearrangement plots. The immunodominant clone was defined as the most abundant DNA sequence in deep sequencing data. CDR3 amino acid sequences were checked for sharing across subjects and were also compared against the VDJdb database and published repertoires. TCRdb itself trimmed the public reads at Q25 with fastp, ran MiXCR and retained productive beta chains. Rows matching on CDR3 protein sequence are summarized as one entry with the most common DNA and genes. It is TCRdb's table, rather than the study itself, that gives the V and J calls and clone size. A total of 190,000 or so distinct CDR3 sequences appear in this sample, approximately 48% of them only once. The top ten clonotypes cover about 1.8% of the sample.

This clonotype was counted at least ten times. Its specific antigen is unknown. Base qualities are not recorded, but no much larger clone differs from it by a single base. The CDR3 covers 18 residues, taking in both the cysteine and the phenylalanine. Only the CDR3 region is kept as DNA, spanning 54 bases read in frame from base 1. According to the germline V gene, CDR1 reads SQVTM and CDR2 reads ANQGSEA. The junction carries 19 bases between V and J, which are trimmed by 1 base and 0 bases respectively. The source material was sorted CD4+, CD8+, or CD8+CD57+ T cells (not recorded which) from PBMCs. In this chain, TRBV29-1 is recombined with TRBJ1-3; the D gene remains uncertain. This receptor was obtained from a human donor with aplastic anemia. The nucleotide sequence reads as follows: TGCAGCGTTGAAGTACGGCAGTCGCAACCATACTCTGGAAACACCATATATTTT. Its coded protein is CSVEVRQSQPYSGNTIYF.